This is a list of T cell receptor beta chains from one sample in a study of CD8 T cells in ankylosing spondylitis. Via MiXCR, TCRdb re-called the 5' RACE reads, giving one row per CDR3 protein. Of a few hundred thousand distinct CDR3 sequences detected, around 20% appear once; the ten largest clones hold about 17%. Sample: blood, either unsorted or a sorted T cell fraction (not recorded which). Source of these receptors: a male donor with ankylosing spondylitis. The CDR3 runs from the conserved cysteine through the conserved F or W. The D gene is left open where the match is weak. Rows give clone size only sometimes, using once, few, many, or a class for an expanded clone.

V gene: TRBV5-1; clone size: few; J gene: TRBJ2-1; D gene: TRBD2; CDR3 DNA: TGCGCCAGCAGCTTGGCCCCTAGCGGGAGACCTTACAATGAGCAGTTCTTC; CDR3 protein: CASSLAPSGRPYNEQFF
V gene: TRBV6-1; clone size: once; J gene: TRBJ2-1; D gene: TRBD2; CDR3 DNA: TGTGCCAGCCGGGGTAGCGGGAGCTATGAGCAGTTCTTC; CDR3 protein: CASRGSGSYEQFF
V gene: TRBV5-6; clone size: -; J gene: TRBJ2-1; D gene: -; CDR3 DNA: TGTGCCACGCGGAGCAGGGGAACCTACAATGAGCAGTTCTTC; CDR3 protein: CATRSRGTYNEQFF
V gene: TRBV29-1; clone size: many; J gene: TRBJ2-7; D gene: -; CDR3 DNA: TGCAGCGTTGTAAGTTCAGCGCCAGTTTCGCAGTACTTC; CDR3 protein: CSVVSSAPVSQYF
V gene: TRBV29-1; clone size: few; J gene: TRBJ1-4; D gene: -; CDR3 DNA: TGCAGCGTTACTCAACAGGGTGGCGAAAAACTGTTTTTT; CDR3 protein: CSVTQQGGEKLFF
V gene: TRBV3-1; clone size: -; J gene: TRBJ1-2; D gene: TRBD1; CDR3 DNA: TGTGCCAGCAGCTCACCGAGAGGGGGCGCCATCTATGGCTACACCTTC; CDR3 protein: CASSSPRGGAIYGYTF
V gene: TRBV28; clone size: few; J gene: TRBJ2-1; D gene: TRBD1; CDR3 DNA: TGTGCCCGCAGGGGGCATTACAATGAGCAGTTCTTC; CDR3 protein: CARRGHYNEQFF
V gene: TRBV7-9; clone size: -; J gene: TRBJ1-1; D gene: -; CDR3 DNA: TGTGCCAGCAGTGCCGGGGTAGGTACTGAAGCTTTCTTT; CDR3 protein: CASSAGVGTEAFF
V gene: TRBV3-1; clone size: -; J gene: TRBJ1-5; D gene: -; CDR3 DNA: TGTGCCAGCAGCCAAGATCTGCATCAGCCCCAGCATTTT; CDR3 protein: CASSQDLHQPQHF
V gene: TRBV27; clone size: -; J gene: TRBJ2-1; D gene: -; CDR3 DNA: TGTGCCAGCAAGGGGCTACACAATGAGCAGTTCTTC; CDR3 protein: CASKGLHNEQFF
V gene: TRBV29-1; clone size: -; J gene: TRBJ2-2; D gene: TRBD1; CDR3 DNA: TGCAGCGTTGTAGGGAGAACACAGGGGACCGGGGAGTTGTTTTTT; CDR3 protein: CSVVGRTQGTGELFF
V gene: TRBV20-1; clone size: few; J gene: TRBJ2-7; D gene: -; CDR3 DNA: TGCAGTGCCCAGCGAGAGGGATGGTACGAGCAGTACTTC; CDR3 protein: CSAQREGWYEQYF
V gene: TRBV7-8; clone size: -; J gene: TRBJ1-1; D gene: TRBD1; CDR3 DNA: TGTGCCAGCAGCAACCCTACAGGGGCAAGCACTGAAGCTTTCTTT; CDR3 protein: CASSNPTGASTEAFF
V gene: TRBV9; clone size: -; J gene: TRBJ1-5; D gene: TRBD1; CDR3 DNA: TGTGCCAGCAGCGTAGGTGGACAGGGAGGGGAGCCCCAGCATTTT; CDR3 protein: CASSVGGQGGEPQHF
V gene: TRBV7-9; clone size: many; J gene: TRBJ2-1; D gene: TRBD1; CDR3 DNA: TGTGCCAGCAGCCGGGGACAGGGAAGCTACAATGAGCAGTTCTTC; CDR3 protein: CASSRGQGSYNEQFF
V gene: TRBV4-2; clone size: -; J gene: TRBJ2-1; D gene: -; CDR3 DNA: TGTGCCAGCAGCCAAGATATGGGGGGCGTTGAGCAGTTCTTC; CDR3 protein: CASSQDMGGVEQFF
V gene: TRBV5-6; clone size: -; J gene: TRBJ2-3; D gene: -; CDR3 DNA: TGTGCCAGCAGCGGGTTGACAGGAAGCACAGATACGCAGTATTTT; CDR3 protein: CASSGLTGSTDTQYF
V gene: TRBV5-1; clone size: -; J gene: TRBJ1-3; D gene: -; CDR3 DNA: TGCGCCAGCAGCCTCCCCTTTGGAAACACCATATATTTT; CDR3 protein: CASSLPFGNTIYF
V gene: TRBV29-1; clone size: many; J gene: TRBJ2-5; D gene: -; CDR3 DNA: TGCAGCGTTGAAGAAGGAGACGGTGGTACCCAGTACTTC; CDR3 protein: CSVEEGDGGTQYF
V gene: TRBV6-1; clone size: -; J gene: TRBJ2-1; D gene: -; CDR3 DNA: TGTGCCAGCAGTGCCTTTGCGGGCCACTCCTACAATGAGCAGTTCTTC; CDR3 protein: CASSAFAGHSYNEQFF
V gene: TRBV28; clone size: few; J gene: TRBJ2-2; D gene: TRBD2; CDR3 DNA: TGTGCCAGCAGTTTGGAGGGACTAGCGGGAGCCGGGGAGCTGTTTTTT; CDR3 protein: CASSLEGLAGAGELFF
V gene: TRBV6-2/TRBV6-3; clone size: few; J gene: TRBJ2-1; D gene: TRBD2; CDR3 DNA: TGTGCCAGCAGGCCTACTAGCGGGAGCTTTAATGAGCAGTTCTTC; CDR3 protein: CASRPTSGSFNEQFF
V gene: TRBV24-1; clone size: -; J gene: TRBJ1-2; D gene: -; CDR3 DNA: TGTGCCACCAGTGCCCCTCCGGCGCGAGGCTACACCTTC; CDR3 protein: CATSAPPARGYTF
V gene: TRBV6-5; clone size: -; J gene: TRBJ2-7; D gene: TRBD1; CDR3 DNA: TGTGCCAGCAGTTACTCGAGACAGGGAACCTACGAGCAGTACTTC; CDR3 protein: CASSYSRQGTYEQYF
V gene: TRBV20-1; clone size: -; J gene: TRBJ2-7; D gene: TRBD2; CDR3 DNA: TGCAGTGCTAGAGAGGCTAGCGGGAGGCCCTACGAGCAGTACTTC; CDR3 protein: CSAREASGRPYEQYF
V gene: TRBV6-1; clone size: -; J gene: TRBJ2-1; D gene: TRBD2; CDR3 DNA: TGTGCCAGCAGTACCCGTTTAGCGGGAGCCCCGGGTAATGAGCAGTTCTTC; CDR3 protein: CASSTRLAGAPGNEQFF
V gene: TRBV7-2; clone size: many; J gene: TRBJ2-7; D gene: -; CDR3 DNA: TGTGCCAGCAGCGGACGGGGATTGTCGATCGAGCAGTACTTC; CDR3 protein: CASSGRGLSIEQYF
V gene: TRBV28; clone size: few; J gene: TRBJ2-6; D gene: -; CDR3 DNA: TGTGCCAGCAGTTATCAGGGTCCTGGGGCCAACGTCCTGACTTTC; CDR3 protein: CASSYQGPGANVLTF
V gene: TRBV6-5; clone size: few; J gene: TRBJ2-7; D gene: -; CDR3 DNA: TGTGCCAGCAGTTATGGGTGGCGGAGCTCCTACGAGCAGTACTTC; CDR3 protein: CASSYGWRSSYEQYF
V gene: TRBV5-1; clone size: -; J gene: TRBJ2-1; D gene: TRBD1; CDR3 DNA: TGCGCCAGCAGCTTAGGACAGGTCAATGAGCAGTTCTTC; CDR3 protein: CASSLGQVNEQFF
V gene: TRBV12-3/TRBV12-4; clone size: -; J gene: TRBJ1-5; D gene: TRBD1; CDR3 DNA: TGTGCCAGCAGCCAACAGGGGGGGAATCAGCACCAGCATTTT; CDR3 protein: CASSQQGGNQHQHF
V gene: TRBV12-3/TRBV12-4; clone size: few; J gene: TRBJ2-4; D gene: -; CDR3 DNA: TGTGCCAGCAGTTTAGGGGTCGGGGCCTTAGCCAAAAACATTCAGTACTTC; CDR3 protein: CASSLGVGALAKNIQYF
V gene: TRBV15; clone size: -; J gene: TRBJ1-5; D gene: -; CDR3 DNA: TGTGCCACCAGCAGAGTCCGGCGGGATCAGCCCCAGCATTTT; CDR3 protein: CATSRVRRDQPQHF
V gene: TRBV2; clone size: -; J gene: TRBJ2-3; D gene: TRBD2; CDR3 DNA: TGTGCCAGCAGGATAACTAGCGGGAGCAGGGCAGATACGCAGTATTTT; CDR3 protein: CASRITSGSRADTQYF
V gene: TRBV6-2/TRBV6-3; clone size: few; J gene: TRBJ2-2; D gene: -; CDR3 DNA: TGTGCCAGCAGTTACAGGACCGGGACTCCTCCGAACCCCCGTGCGAACACCGGGGAGCTGTTTTTT; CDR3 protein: CASSYRTGTPPNPRANTGELFF
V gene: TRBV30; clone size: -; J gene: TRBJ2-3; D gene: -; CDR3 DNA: TGTGCCTGGACGCCTAGCACAGATACGCAGTATTTT; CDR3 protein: CAWTPSTDTQYF
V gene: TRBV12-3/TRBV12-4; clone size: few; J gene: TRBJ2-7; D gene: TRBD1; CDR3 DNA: TGTGCCAGCAGCCGCACCGGGACAGGGCCGTACGAGCAGTACTTC; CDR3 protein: CASSRTGTGPYEQYF
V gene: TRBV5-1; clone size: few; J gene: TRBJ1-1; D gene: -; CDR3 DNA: TGCGCCAGCAGCTTATTGGCAGGGCCGAACACTGAAGCTTTCTTT; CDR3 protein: CASSLLAGPNTEAFF
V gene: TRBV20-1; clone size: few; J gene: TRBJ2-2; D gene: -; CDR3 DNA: TGCAGTGCTCACATTCCCACCGGGGAGCTGTTTTTT; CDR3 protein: CSAHIPTGELFF
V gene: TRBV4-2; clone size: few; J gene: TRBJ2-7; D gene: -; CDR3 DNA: TGTGCCAGCAGCCAAGGGCAAAGGGGGTTATACGAGCAGTACTTC; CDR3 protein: CASSQGQRGLYEQYF